The 15 T cell receptor beta chains given below trace back to one sample, sequenced in a study of patients and donors after allogeneic stem cell transplantation. MiXCR, applied by TCRdb to the RT-PCR reads, yields one record per CDR3 protein. Of approximately 90,000 distinct CDR3 sequences listed, around 5% are singletons. Sequenced sample: blood, either unsorted or a sorted T cell fraction (not recorded which). These receptors all stem from a human donor who was either an allogeneic HSCT recipient or a stem cell or donor lymphocyte infusion donor (not recorded which). It is not recorded whose cells these are; they may come from a transplant donor.

V gene TRBV9 combines with J gene TRBJ2-1; 8 bases agree with TRBD1. The trim removed 0 bases at V and 2 bases at J, leaving 1 base unmatched. Germline V gene sequence: CDR1 SGDLS, CDR2 YYNGEE. CDR3 length: 15 amino acids. The CDR3 DNA is TGTGCCAGCAGCGTAGACAGGGGGGCCTACAATGAGCAGTTCTTC. The encoded protein is CASSVDRGAYNEQFF.

This clonotype was seen at least ten times. The gene calls are TRBV30 and TRBJ1-3, with a weak D call TRBD1 (6 bases). Looked up from germline, CDR1 is GTSNPN and CDR2 is SVGIG (reference sequence). The CDR3 spans 14 residues. Deletions cut 2 bases from V and 1 base from J, with 9 bases between. The CDR3 here is CAWSQGTSGNTIYF. DNA for the CDR3: TGTGCCTGGAGTCAGGGGACATCTGGAAACACCATATATTTT.

This chain uses TRBV6-1 with TRBJ2-7; 9 nucleotides match TRBD2. This CDR3 has 17 residues. V trimming: 2 bases; J trimming: 0 bases; junction bases outside the gene matches: 8. Germline lookup yields CDR1 MNHNS and CDR2 SASEGT. In DNA form, the CDR3 reads TGTGCCAGCAGTGAATTCCCGCTAGCGGGGACCTCCTACGAGCAGTACTTC. Amino acid sequence: CASSEFPLAGTSYEQYF.

The chain recombines TRBV25-1 with TRBJ2-3; possible D gene TRBD2, 7 bases. The CDR3 runs 16 residues. Germline CDR1 MGHDK, CDR2 SYGVNS. The V and J ends lost 3 bases and 2 bases respectively, with 15 bases between them. CDR3 coding DNA: TGTGCCAGCAGTGAGCGGGAGACAGGACTCACAGATACGCAGTATTTT. The encoded protein is CASSERETGLTDTQYF.

This clonotype showed up many times. The chain carries TRBV7-8 and TRBJ1-1; no firm D call. Germline assignment: CDR1 SGHVS and CDR2 FQNEAQ. V lost 2 bases to trimming and J lost 4 bases, with 11 bases between them. The CDR3 contains 14 residues. The CDR3 here is CASSLFAPGTEAFF. The CDR3 region has the DNA TGTGCCAGCAGCTTATTCGCCCCTGGCACTGAAGCTTTCTTT. Using reference TRBV7-8 and TRBJ1-1 for the parts outside the CDR3, the full variable domain is GAGVSQSPRYKVAKRGQDVALRCDPISGHVSLFWYQQALGQGPEFLTYFQNEAQLDKSGLPSDRFFAERPEGSVSTLKIQRTQQEDSAVYLCASSLFAPGTEAFFGQGTRLTVV.

This clonotype was recorded many times. The DNA of the CDR3 is TGCAGTGCTAGTGGGGGGAGAGGGGGCCGAGCTAACTATGGCTACACCTTC. Its translation: CSASGGRGGRANYGYTF. The chain employs TRBV20-1 and TRBJ1-2, with 7 bases matching TRBD1. The CDR3 length is 17 residues. J was trimmed by 0 bases and V by 3 bases; bases with no gene match: 13. CDR1 is DFQATT, CDR2 SNEGSKA, per germline (reference sequence).

In DNA form, the CDR3 reads TGTGCCAGCAGCGGCCCTGCGGGCGGCGAGCAGTACTTC. This codes for CASSGPAGGEQYF. The chain couples TRBV9 to TRBJ2-7, with a possible D match to TRBD2 (5 bases). Trimming removed 3 bases from V and 6 bases from J, with 13 bases in between. Germline assignment: CDR1 SGDLS and CDR2 YYNGEE. The CDR3 contains 13 residues.

This clonotype has ten or more counts. The gene calls are TRBV11-2 and TRBJ1-3; D unclear. The length of the CDR3 is 14 residues. CDR1 SGHAT and CDR2 FQNNGV come from the germline V gene. The V gene lost 1 base and the J gene lost 3 bases, with 7 bases spanning the gap. The CDR3 is CASSLGQVGNTIYF. The DNA of the CDR3 is TGTGCCAGCAGCTTAGGGCAGGTTGGAAACACCATATATTTT.

This clonotype was counted at least ten times. The V call is TRBV5-6, the J call TRBJ1-2; D call uncertain. CDR1 and CDR2 from the germline V gene are SGHDT and YYEEEE. Trimming stripped 4 bases from V and 0 bases from J, with 10 bases between. The CDR3 covers 14 residues. The CDR3 reads CASSEDMANYGYTF. Here the CDR3 DNA reads TGTGCCAGCAGCGAAGACATGGCTAACTATGGCTACACCTTC.

This clonotype was counted many times. The rearrangement uses TRBV28 and TRBJ2-3, with D possibly matching TRBD1 (6 bases). Germline CDR1 MDHEN, CDR2 SYDVKM. The CDR3 extends over 16 amino acids. Trimming left V 7 bases short and J 1 base short, with 18 bases between. The CDR3 loop reads CASNPVTGSGTDTQYF. The CDR3 nucleotides read TGTGCCAGCAACCCAGTTACAGGGTCTGGCACAGATACGCAGTATTTT. The complete variable domain, with remaining parts taken from reference TRBV28 and TRBJ2-3, reads DVKVTQSSRYLVKRTGEKVFLECVQDMDHENMFWYRQDPGLGLRLIYFSYDVKMKEKGDIPEGYSVSREKKERFSLILESASTNQTSMYLCASNPVTGSGTDTQYFGPGTRLTVL.

There are many counts of this clonotype. V and J are TRBV2 and TRBJ2-1; 11 bases are a match to TRBD1. Germline V gene lookup returns CDR1 SNHLY and CDR2 FYNNEI. The CDR3 consists of 12 residues. Trimming cost V 8 bases and J 6 bases; bases outside gene matches: 0. CDR3 amino acids: CASGTGGNEQFF. The DNA for the CDR3 is TGTGCCAGCGGGACAGGGGGCAATGAGCAGTTCTTC.

This clonotype was observed a few times. This CDR3 reads CASSSRPGQGMDEQYF. CDR3 in DNA: TGTGCCAGCAGCTCCCGGCCGGGACAGGGTATGGACGAGCAGTACTTC. V usage is TRBV7-9 and J usage is TRBJ2-7, with 9 nucleotides matching TRBD1. Trimming took 4 bases from V and 5 from J; bases not matched to a gene: 12. The germline CDR1 and CDR2 sequences are SEHNR and FQNEAQ (reference sequence). The CDR3 runs to 16 residues.

This clonotype was found many times. This chain links TRBV20-1 with TRBJ2-7; D unresolved. Germline CDR1 is DFQATT and CDR2 is SNEGSKA (reference sequence). This CDR3 is 12 amino acids long. Between the trimmed V and J ends, which lost 5 bases and 6 bases, there was a span of 14 bases. The CDR3 DNA follows: TGCAGTGCTCCCGGGCCCAGCAGCGAGCAGTACTTC. It specifies CSAPGPSSEQYF.

On this clonotype: It may be a read error: a sequence one base away is much more abundant. The rearrangement uses TRBV10-3 and TRBJ1-6; perhaps TRBD1 as D (5 bases). Germline V gene data show CDR1 as ENHRY and CDR2 as SYGVKD. This CDR3 has 14 residues. CDR3 nucleotides: TGTGCCACCAGAACGGGGGTTGGGAATTCACCCCTCCAATTT. Its translation: CATRTGVGNSPLQF.

This clonotype was counted at least ten times. The chain joins TRBV9 to TRBJ2-2; D remains unclear. The germline V and J ends were trimmed by 2 bases and 2 bases, with 7 bases remaining between them. CDR3 length: 14 amino acids. The germline gives CDR1 SGDLS, CDR2 YYNGEE. CDR3 residues: CASSVSGNTGELFF. For the CDR3, the DNA is TGTGCCAGCAGCGTGTCTGGTAACACCGGGGAGCTGTTTTTT.